One sample yielded the 27 T cell receptor beta chains listed below, sequenced in a study of T cells in Graves' hyperthyroidism and ophthalmopathy (dated by TCRdb to about 2019). The receptor library was made with multiplex PCR. Sequencing instrument: Illumina HiSeq 2000. The TCR beta CDR3 regions were amplified from the RNA transcripts. For the first round of RT-PCR on the TCR CDR3, the HTBI primer set was used together with the Qiagen OneStep RT-PCR kit. Clones were called with MiXCR by TCRdb after fastp trimmed the public reads at Q25, and only in-frame beta chains were retained. Rows matching on CDR3 protein sequence are summarized as one entry with the most common DNA and genes. In all, the sample holds fewer than 650,000 distinct CDR3 sequences, and approximately 48% of those were seen once. About 45% of the sample is in the top ten clones. Specimen: peripheral blood or thyroid tissue (not recorded which). The receptor set was obtained from an adult woman with Graves' disease, either hyperthyroidism or ophthalmopathy (not recorded which).

This clonotype was counted at least ten times. The chain recombines TRBV20-1 with TRBJ2-5; a possible D gene is TRBD1 (5 bases). V was clipped by 1 base and J by 4 bases, with 7 bases between them. Germline CDR1 DFQATT, CDR2 SNEGSKA (reference sequence). The CDR3 contains 12 residues. The chain's CDR3 is CSARGGTETQYF. The CDR3 DNA follows: TGCAGTGCTAGAGGGGGCACAGAGACCCAGTACTTC.

The chain carries TRBV4-1 and TRBJ2-5; 9 nucleotides agree with TRBD1. Germline trimming cut 1 base from V and 1 base from J; bases unmatched to any gene: 7. Looked up from germline, CDR1 is MGHRA and CDR2 is YSYEKL. This CDR3 has 17 amino acids. The CDR3 nucleotides read TGCGCCAGCAGCCAAGGAGGACAGGGGAGGTTCCAAGAGACCCAGTACTTC. The encoded protein is CASSQGGQGRFQETQYF.

J is TRBJ2-2 and V is TRBV7-8, with a weak D call TRBD2 (5 bases). V lost 10 bases and J 2 bases, leaving 11 bases between the germline ends. This CDR3 is 13 amino acids long. CDR1 SGHVS and CDR2 FQNEAQ come from the germline V gene. The CDR3 here is CATPRTNTGELFF. DNA for the CDR3: TGTGCCACCCCTAGGACTAACACCGGGGAGCTGTTTTTT.

This CDR3 reads CAIKGQDNTIYF. The DNA for the CDR3 is TGTGCCATCAAAGGACAGGACAACACCATATATTTT. This chain uses TRBV10-3 with TRBJ1-3; TRBD1 matches at 7 bases. J gave up 7 bases and V 7 bases, and 4 bases lay outside the gene matches. Per the germline V gene, CDR1 is ENHRY and CDR2 is SYGVKD. The CDR3 is 12 residues long.

The genes are TRBV7-9 and TRBJ1-5, with TRBD1 identical over 8 bases. The V segment lost 5 bases and the J segment 5 bases; nucleotides outside the gene matches: 5. CDR3 length: 14 residues. Per germline, CDR1 SEHNR and CDR2 FQNEAQ (reference sequence). The chain's CDR3 is CASSPDRADQPQHF. Written as DNA, the CDR3 is TGTGCCAGCAGCCCGGACAGGGCAGATCAGCCCCAGCATTTT.

In its sample, this clonotype was seen many times. The chain joins TRBV27 to TRBJ1-1, with D possibly being TRBD1 (5 bases). The CDR3 covers 15 residues. Trimming pared 3 bases from V and 3 bases from J, leaving 14 bases between. Per the germline V gene, CDR1 is MNHEY and CDR2 is SMNVEV (reference sequence). The CDR3 nucleotides read TGTGCCAGCAGTTTGCGGGTCTTGGGGCACACTGAAGCTTTCTTT. Amino acid sequence: CASSLRVLGHTEAFF.

This clonotype has a count of ten or more. The rearrangement uses TRBV7-9 and TRBJ2-7; D could derive from TRBD1 or TRBD2 (5 bases each). Germline V gives CDR1 SEHNR, CDR2 FQNEAQ (reference sequence). CDR3 length: 14 residues. V lost 5 bases and J 5 bases, leaving 16 bases between the germline ends. The CDR3 DNA reads TGTGCCAGCAGCCCGGGACGTTTTTCCCACGAGCAGTACTTC. Amino acid sequence: CASSPGRFSHEQYF.

This sequence joins TRBV25-1 and TRBJ1-3; D call uncertain. V was clipped by 4 bases and J by 9 bases, with 4 bases between them. The germline V gene encodes CDR1 MGHDK and CDR2 SYGVNS. The CDR3 contains 10 residues. The CDR3 loop is CASSGTTIYF. CDR3 sequence (DNA): TGTGCCAGCAGTGGGACCACCATATATTTT. The full variable domain, its missing parts supplied by reference TRBV25-1 and TRBJ1-3, is EADIYQTPRYLVIGTGKKITLECSQTMGHDKMYWYQQDPGMELHLIHYSYGVNSTEKGDLSSESTVSRIRTEHFPLTLESARPSHTSQYLCASSGTTIYFGEGSWLTVV.

At least ten counts were recorded for this clonotype. The chain carries TRBV7-2 and TRBJ2-7, with 9 bases fitting TRBD2. Germline CDR1 and CDR2: SGHTA and FQGNSA. This CDR3 is built from 14 residues. V dropped 3 bases and J dropped 6; count of bases not matched to a gene: 6. The CDR3 DNA reads TGTGCCAGCAGCTTCGATAGCGGGAGTTTCGAGCAGTACTTC. Its translation is CASSFDSGSFEQYF.

This clonotype occurred once. The J gene is TRBJ1-3, the V gene TRBV5-1; unclear D gene. The CDR3 sequence is 16 residues long. V shed 3 bases and J shed 0 bases, with 13 bases lying between them. Germline CDR1 reads SGHRS; CDR2 reads YFSETQ. This chain's CDR3 is CASSSGVGVSGNTIYF. For the CDR3, the DNA is TGCGCCAGCAGCTCGGGAGTGGGAGTCTCTGGAAACACCATATATTTT.

J is TRBJ1-6 and V is TRBV3-1; perhaps TRBD1 as D (5 bases). CDR3 length: 15 residues. Germline V CDR1 and CDR2: LGHDT, YNNKEL (reference sequence). Trimming removed 4 bases at V and 3 bases at J, with 10 bases between. CDR3 protein: CASSRFDSYNSPLHF. DNA of the CDR3: TGTGCCAGCAGCCGGTTCGACAGCTATAATTCACCCCTCCACTTT.

This sequence joins TRBV7-2 and TRBJ2-7, with D uncertain. Per germline, CDR1 SGHTA and CDR2 FQGNSA. The CDR3 sequence is 14 residues long. V was cut by 5 bases and J by 3 bases, with 14 bases left in between. CDR3 amino acids: CASSPGLALYEQYF. For the CDR3, the DNA is TGTGCCAGCAGCCCCGGCCTCGCTCTCTACGAGCAGTACTTC.

J is TRBJ1-5 and V is TRBV7-9; D may be TRBD1 (6 bases). Germline lookup yields CDR1 SEHNR and CDR2 FQNEAQ (reference sequence). This CDR3 region has 16 residues. V was shortened by 5 bases and J by 6 bases, with 20 bases between the two germline ends. CDR3 sequence reads: CASSQDWARGSQPQHF. CDR3 nucleotides: TGTGCCAGCAGCCAAGATTGGGCCAGGGGAAGTCAGCCCCAGCATTTT.

This clonotype was detected only a few times. The chain has TRBV5-4 and TRBJ2-7; either TRBD1 or TRBD2 may supply D (5 bases each). The V gene lost 7 bases and the J gene lost 3 bases, with 17 bases spanning the gap. CDR1 and CDR2 from the germline V gene are SGHNT and YYREEE (reference sequence). The CDR3 has 14 residues. The CDR3 nucleotides are TGTGCCAGCGCGAGGTCCGGGGCGGACTACGAGCAGTACTTC. This sequence encodes CASARSGADYEQYF.

J is TRBJ1-1 and V is TRBV7-9, with D uncertain. The CDR3 consists of 13 residues. Germline V gene data show CDR1 as SEHNR and CDR2 as FQNEAQ (reference sequence). The ends were cut back, 3 bases at V and 4 bases at J, with 9 bases in the middle. The chain's CDR3 is CASSLEVTTEAFF. CDR3 in DNA: TGTGCCAGCAGCTTGGAGGTCACCACTGAAGCTTTCTTT.

The V and J genes are TRBV29-1 and TRBJ2-7; D gene uncertain. V gave up 0 bases and J gave up 1 base, with 10 bases separating them. Germline assignment: CDR1 SQVTM and CDR2 ANQGSEA. The CDR3 spans 14 residues. CDR3 nucleotides: TGCAGCGTTGAAGAGCCAGGAAAGTCCTACGAGCAGTACTTC. It codes for CSVEEPGKSYEQYF.

V is TRBV20-1 and J is TRBJ2-6; D is perhaps TRBD1 (6 bases). With 5 bases removed from V and 4 bases from J, the gap between germline ends came to 18 bases. Germline loops: CDR1 DFQATT, CDR2 SNEGSKA (reference sequence). The length of the CDR3 is 16 residues. The CDR3 loop is CSAHRGLGSGANVLTF. The DNA of the CDR3 is TGCAGTGCTCATAGGGGGTTAGGCTCAGGGGCCAACGTCCTGACTTTC.

This clonotype has more than one count but fewer than ten. This rearrangement joins TRBV28 to TRBJ2-7; D gene ambiguous. This CDR3 region has 11 residues. Trimming cost V 5 bases and J 9 bases, with 11 bases left between them. Germline V lookup: CDR1 MDHEN, CDR2 SYDVKM. The CDR3 coding sequence is TGTGCCAGCAGTCGCAAGATAGGGCAGTACTTC. Translation gives CASSRKIGQYF.

As concerns this clonotype: A much larger clone lies a single base off, so this may be a read error. The rearrangement links TRBV11-2 to TRBJ1-6, with D possibly matching TRBD1 (6 bases). This CDR3 spans 13 amino acids. The germline gives CDR1 SGHAT, CDR2 FQNNGV. V lost 10 bases, J lost 7 bases, and 14 bases lay in between. The CDR3 nucleotides read TGTGCCAACGGAGGACAGTCCAATTCACCCCTCCACTTT. Amino acid sequence: CANGGQSNSPLHF.

This clonotype has only a few counts. The rearrangement uses TRBV29-1 and TRBJ2-5; D call uncertain. Deletions cut 5 bases from V and 2 bases from J, with 9 bases between. Germline CDR1 SQVTM, CDR2 ANQGSEA. The CDR3 loop spans 12 amino acids. CDR3 loop: CSVSAFQETQYF. For the CDR3, the DNA is TGCAGCGTTTCGGCTTTTCAAGAGACCCAGTACTTC.

This clonotype was recorded at least ten times. The chain combines TRBV29-1 with TRBJ1-1; the D gene is possibly TRBD1 (6 bases). V lost 4 bases and J 0 bases, leaving 6 bases between the germline ends. The CDR3 covers 12 residues. Germline values: CDR1 SQVTM, CDR2 ANQGSEA. The chain's CDR3 is CSVGQVNTEAFF. DNA for the CDR3: TGCAGCGTTGGACAGGTGAACACTGAAGCTTTCTTT.

At least ten counts were recorded for this clonotype. The J gene is TRBJ1-2, the V gene TRBV7-9; tentatively, D is TRBD1 (5 bases). V lost 4 bases and J lost 5, with 17 bases in between. Germline CDR1 and CDR2: SEHNR and FQNEAQ (reference sequence). The CDR3 consists of 15 residues. CDR3 coding DNA: TGTGCCAGCAGCTCCCTCGGGGGTGCCGGATATGGCTACACCTTC. Amino acid sequence: CASSSLGGAGYGYTF.

This clonotype was detected only a few times. This chain uses TRBV7-9 with TRBJ1-2; no reliable D call. CDR3 size: 13 residues. From germline, CDR1 is SEHNR and CDR2 FQNEAQ (reference sequence). Deletions cut 0 bases from V and 7 bases from J, with 9 bases between. The CDR3 nucleotides read TGTGCCAGCAGCTTAGCAACCCTCCCTGGCTACACCTTC. Residues: CASSLATLPGYTF.

This clonotype has ten or more counts. The chain uses TRBV2 and TRBJ1-5; D perhaps matches TRBD1 (5 bases). Germline assignment: CDR1 SNHLY and CDR2 FYNNEI. CDR3 length: 14 amino acids. The germline V and J ends were trimmed by 6 bases and 5 bases, with 14 bases remaining between them. The CDR3 reads CASRFEGTDQPQHF. The CDR3 nucleotides read TGTGCCAGCAGGTTCGAGGGGACCGATCAGCCCCAGCATTTT.

The chain couples TRBV7-2 to TRBJ1-5; 7 positions match TRBD1. The germline V gene has CDR1 SGHTA and CDR2 FQGNSA. V was pared by 5 bases and J by 9 bases, with 4 bases of the junction left unmatched. The CDR3 sequence is 12 residues long. The CDR3 here is CASSPGGPPQHF. The CDR3 DNA reads as TGTGCCAGCAGCCCAGGGGGTCCGCCCCAGCATTTT.

This clonotype was counted at least ten times. This sequence joins TRBV2 and TRBJ2-1; 7 bases are shared with TRBD1. V was clipped by 6 bases and J by 10 bases; unmatched bases: 3. Germline assignment: CDR1 SNHLY and CDR2 FYNNEI. This CDR3 comprises 11 residues. CDR3: CASRRDSEQFF. The CDR3 bases are TGTGCCAGCAGACGGGACAGCGAGCAGTTCTTC.

This clonotype was seen a single time. V usage is TRBV6-5 and J usage is TRBJ1-5; 9 positions match TRBD1. V lost 4 bases, J lost 2 bases, and 15 bases stayed unmatched. Germline V lookup: CDR1 MNHEY, CDR2 SVGAGI. This CDR3 is built from 19 residues. The CDR3 reads CASSLRTGTGRFGNQPQHF. The CDR3 DNA reads as TGTGCCAGCAGTTTACGGACCGGGACAGGGAGGTTTGGCAATCAGCCCCAGCATTTT.